Presented here are 5 T cell receptor beta chains from one specimen sequenced in a study of OX40 agonist ivuxolimab in advanced cancers. Repertoires were generated with immunoSEQ multiplex PCR, while TCRdb's copy carries only in-frame clones and drops some. Here the sample spans 8,500 to 13,000 clones, 75% to 80% being singletons. Sequencing used CD4+ or CD8+ T cells sorted from blood, obtained in a trial of the OX40 agonist ivuxolimab. The origin of the receptors is an adult with an advanced solid tumor such as melanoma, head and neck, liver or kidney cancer.

The V gene is TRBV9, the J gene TRBJ2-5; D uncertain. The germline V and J ends were trimmed by 3 bases and 0 bases, with 9 bases remaining between them. Germline values: CDR1 SGDLS, CDR2 YYNGEE. The CDR3 has 14 residues. CDR3 sequence: CASSEDMYQETQYF. The DNA of the CDR3 is TGTGCCAGCAGCGAAGACATGTACCAAGAGACCCAGTACTTC.

V usage is TRBV29-1 and J usage is TRBJ2-4, with 8 bases identical to TRBD1. This CDR3 has 11 amino acids. V shed 5 bases and J 15 bases; nucleotides not matched to a gene: 9. The germline CDR1 and CDR2 sequences are SQVTM and ANQGSEA. DNA of the CDR3: TGCAGCGTTTTTGTACAGGGGGATTGGTACTTC. It encodes CSVFVQGDWYF.

The chain is built from TRBV27 and TRBJ2-3, with 10 bases aligning to TRBD2. The CDR3 sequence is 15 residues long. V shed 6 bases, J shed 2 bases, and the junction held 5 bases outside the gene matches. Germline CDR1 and CDR2: MNHEY and SMNVEV (reference sequence). CDR3 in DNA: TGTGCCAGCAGCAGGACTAGCGGACCCACAGATACGCAGTATTTT. The encoded protein is CASSRTSGPTDTQYF.

This chain uses TRBV28 with TRBJ2-7; TRBD2 agrees at 11 bases. V lost 4 bases, J lost 3 bases, and 8 bases stayed unmatched. Per the germline V gene, CDR1 is MDHEN and CDR2 is SYDVKM. This CDR3 region has 16 residues. The CDR3 bases are TGTGCCAGCAGTTCCCTACTAGCGGGAGAGTTCTACGAGCAGTACTTC. Residues: CASSSLLAGEFYEQYF. The whole variable domain, filled in from reference TRBV28 and TRBJ2-7, reads DVKVTQSSRYLVKRTGEKVFLECVQDMDHENMFWYRQDPGLGLRLIYFSYDVKMKEKGDIPEGYSVSREKKERFSLILESASTNQTSMYLCASSSLLAGEFYEQYFGPGTRLTVT.

This rearrangement joins TRBV28 to TRBJ2-7; D not resolved. The germline V and J ends were trimmed by 6 bases and 3 bases, with 18 bases remaining between them. The CDR3 is made up of 15 amino acids. Looked up from germline, CDR1 is MDHEN and CDR2 is SYDVKM. The CDR3 DNA sequence: TGTGCCAGCAGAGTGATGGTGGCGAGTCACTACGAGCAGTACTTC. Protein product: CASRVMVASHYEQYF.